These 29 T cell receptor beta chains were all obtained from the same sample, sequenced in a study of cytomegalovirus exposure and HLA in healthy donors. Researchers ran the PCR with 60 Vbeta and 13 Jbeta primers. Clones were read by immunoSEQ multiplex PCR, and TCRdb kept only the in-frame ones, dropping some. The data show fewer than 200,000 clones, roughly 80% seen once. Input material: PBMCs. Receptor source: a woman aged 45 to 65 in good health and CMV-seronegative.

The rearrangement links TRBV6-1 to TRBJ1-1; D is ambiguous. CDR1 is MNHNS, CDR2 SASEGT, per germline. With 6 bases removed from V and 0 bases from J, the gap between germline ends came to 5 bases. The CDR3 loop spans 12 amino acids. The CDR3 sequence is CASSPMNTEAFF. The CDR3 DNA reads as TGTGCCAGCAGCCCCATGAACACTGAAGCTTTCTTT.

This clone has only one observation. In nucleotides, the CDR3 is TGCAGCGTTGCCGGGACAGGGGGCTACGAGCAGTACTTC. Amino acids: CSVAGTGGYEQYF. This chain links TRBV29-1 with TRBJ2-7; 11 nucleotides align to TRBD1. There are 13 residues in the CDR3. The germline V gene has CDR1 SQVTM and CDR2 ANQGSEA. Trimming cost V 4 bases and J 3 bases; bases outside gene matches: 2.

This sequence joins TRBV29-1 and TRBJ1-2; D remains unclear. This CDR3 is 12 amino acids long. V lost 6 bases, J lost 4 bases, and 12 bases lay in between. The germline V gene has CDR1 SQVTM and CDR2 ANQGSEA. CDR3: CSVAPGSYGYTF. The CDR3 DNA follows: TGCAGCGTGGCCCCTGGCAGCTATGGCTACACCTTC.

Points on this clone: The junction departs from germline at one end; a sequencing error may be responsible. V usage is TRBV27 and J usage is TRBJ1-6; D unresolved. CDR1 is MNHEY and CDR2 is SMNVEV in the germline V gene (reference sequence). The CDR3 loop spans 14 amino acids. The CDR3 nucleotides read TGTGCCAGCAGTCCCCTGACTGATAATTCACCCCCCCACTTT. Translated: CASSPLTDNSPPHF.

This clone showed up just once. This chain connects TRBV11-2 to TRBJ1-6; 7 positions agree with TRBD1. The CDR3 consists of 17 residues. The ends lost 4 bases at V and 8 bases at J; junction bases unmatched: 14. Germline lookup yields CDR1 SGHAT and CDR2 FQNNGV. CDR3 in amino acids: CASSSAERDSYYSPLHF. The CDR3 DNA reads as TGTGCCAGCAGCTCGGCAGAACGGGACAGTTATTATTCACCCCTCCACTTT.

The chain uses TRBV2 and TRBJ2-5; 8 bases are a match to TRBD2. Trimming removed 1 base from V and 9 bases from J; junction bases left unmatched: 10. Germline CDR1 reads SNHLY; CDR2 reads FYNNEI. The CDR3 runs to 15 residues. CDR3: CASSEGGTSGRAQYF. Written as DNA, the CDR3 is TGTGCCAGCAGTGAAGGTGGAACTAGCGGCAGGGCCCAGTACTTC.

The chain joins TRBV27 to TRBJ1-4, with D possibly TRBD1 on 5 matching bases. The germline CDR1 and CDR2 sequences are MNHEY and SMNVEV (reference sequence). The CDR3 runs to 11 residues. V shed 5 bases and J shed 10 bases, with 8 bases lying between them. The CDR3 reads CASSERGKLFF. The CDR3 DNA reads TGTGCCAGCAGTGAAAGGGGAAAACTGTTTTTT. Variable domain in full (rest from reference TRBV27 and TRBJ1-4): EAQVTQNPRYLITVTGKKLTVTCSQNMNHEYMSWYRQDPGLGLRQIYYSMNVEVTDKGDVPEGYKVSRKEKRNFPLILESPSPNQTSLYFCASSERGKLFFGSGTQLSVL.

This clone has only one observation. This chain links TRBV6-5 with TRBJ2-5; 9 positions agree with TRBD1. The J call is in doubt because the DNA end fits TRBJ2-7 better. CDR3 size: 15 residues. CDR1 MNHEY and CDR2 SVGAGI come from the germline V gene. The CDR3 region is CASSPGTGILHEQYF. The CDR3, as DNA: TGTGCCAGCAGCCCGGGGACAGGGATTCTCCACGAGCAGTACTTC.

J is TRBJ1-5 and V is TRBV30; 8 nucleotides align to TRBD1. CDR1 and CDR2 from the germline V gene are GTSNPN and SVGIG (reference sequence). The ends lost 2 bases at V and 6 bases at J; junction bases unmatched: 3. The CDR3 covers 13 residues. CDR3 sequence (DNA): TGTGCCTGGAGTCCACAGGGGGGTCAGCCCCAGCATTTT. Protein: CAWSPQGGQPQHF.

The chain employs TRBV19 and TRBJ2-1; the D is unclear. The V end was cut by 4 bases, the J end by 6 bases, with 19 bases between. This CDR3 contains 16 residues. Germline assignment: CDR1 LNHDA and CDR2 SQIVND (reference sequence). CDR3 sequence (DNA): TGTGCCAGTAGTACACGCCGAGGCGCATCAATCAATGAGCAGTTCTTC. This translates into CASSTRRGASINEQFF.

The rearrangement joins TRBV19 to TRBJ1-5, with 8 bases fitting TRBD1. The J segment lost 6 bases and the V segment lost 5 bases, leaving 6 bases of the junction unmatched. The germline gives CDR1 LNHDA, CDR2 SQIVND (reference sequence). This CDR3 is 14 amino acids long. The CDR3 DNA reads TGTGCCAGTAGTCAGGGGGCCTTTGGTCAGCCCCAGCATTTT. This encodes CASSQGAFGQPQHF.

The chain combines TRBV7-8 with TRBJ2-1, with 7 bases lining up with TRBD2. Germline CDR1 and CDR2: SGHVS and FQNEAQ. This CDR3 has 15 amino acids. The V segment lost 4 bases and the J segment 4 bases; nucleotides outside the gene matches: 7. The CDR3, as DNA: TGTGCCAGCAGCTCTGCCGGGACTACTTACAATGAGCAGTTCTTC. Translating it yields CASSSAGTTYNEQFF.

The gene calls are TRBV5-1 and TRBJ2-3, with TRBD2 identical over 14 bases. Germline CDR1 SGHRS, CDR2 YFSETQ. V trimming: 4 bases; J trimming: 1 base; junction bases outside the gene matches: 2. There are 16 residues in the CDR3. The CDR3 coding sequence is TGCGCCAGCAGCACGACTAGCGGGGGGGGCACAGATACGCAGTATTTT. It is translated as CASSTTSGGGTDTQYF. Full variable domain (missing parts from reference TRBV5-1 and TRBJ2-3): KAGVTQTPRYLIKTRGQQVTLSCSPISGHRSVSWYQQTPGQGLQFLFEYFSETQRNKGNFPGRFSGRQFSNSRSEMNVSTLELGDSALYLCASSTTSGGGTDTQYFGPGTRLTVL.

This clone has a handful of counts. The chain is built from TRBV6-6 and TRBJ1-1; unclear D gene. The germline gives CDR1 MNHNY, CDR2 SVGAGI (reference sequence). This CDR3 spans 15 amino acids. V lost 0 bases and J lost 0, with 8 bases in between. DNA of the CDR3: TGTGCCAGCAGTTACTCGCGGGTCATGAACACTGAAGCTTTCTTT. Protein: CASSYSRVMNTEAFF.

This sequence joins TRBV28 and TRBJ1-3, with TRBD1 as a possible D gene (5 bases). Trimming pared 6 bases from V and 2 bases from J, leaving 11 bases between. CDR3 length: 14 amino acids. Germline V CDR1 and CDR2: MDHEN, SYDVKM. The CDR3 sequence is CASSPGGAGNTIYF. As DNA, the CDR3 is TGTGCCAGCAGCCCGGGGGGGGCTGGAAACACCATATATTTT.

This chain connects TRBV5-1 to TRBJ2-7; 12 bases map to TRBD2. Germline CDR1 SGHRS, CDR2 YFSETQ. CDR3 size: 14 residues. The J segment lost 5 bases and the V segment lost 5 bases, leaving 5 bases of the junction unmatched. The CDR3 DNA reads TGCGCCAGCAGTTCTAGCGGGGGGGCTAACGAGCAGTACTTC. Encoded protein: CASSSSGGANEQYF.

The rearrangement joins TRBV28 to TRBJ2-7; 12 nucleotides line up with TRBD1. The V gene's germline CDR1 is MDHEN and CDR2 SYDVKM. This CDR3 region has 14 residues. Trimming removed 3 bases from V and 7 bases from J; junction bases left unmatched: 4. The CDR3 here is CASSLRDRGREQYF. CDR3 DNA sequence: TGTGCCAGCAGTTTGAGGGACAGGGGGCGTGAGCAGTACTTC.

DNA for the CDR3: TGTGCCAGCAGCTTGGTGGGAGGCGGGCGGGATACGCAGTATTTT. Residues: CASSLVGGGRDTQYF. V gene TRBV5-5 combines with J gene TRBJ2-3; D possibly corresponds to TRBD2 (6 bases). The CDR3 loop spans 15 amino acids. CDR1 and CDR2 (germline): SGHKS, YYEKEE (reference sequence). The V end lost 0 bases, the J end lost 6 bases, and 14 bases lay between the germline ends.

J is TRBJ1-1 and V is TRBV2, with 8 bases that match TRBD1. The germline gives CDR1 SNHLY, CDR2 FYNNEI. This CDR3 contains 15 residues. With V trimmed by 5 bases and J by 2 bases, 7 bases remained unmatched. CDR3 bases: TGTGCCAGCAGTTATGAGACAGGGGCCAACACTGAAGCTTTCTTT. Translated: CASSYETGANTEAFF.

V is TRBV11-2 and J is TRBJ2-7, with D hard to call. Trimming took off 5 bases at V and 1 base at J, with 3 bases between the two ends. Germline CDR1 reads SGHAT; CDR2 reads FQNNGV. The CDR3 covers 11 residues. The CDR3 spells CASSVSYEQYF. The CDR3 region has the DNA TGTGCCAGCAGCGTATCCTACGAGCAGTACTTC. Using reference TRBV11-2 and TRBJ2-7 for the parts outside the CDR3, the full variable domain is EAGVAQSPRYKIIEKRQSVAFWCNPISGHATLYWYQQILGQGPKLLIQFQNNGVVDDSQLPKDRFSAERLKGVDSTLKIQPAKLEDSAVYLCASSVSYEQYFGPGTRLTVT.

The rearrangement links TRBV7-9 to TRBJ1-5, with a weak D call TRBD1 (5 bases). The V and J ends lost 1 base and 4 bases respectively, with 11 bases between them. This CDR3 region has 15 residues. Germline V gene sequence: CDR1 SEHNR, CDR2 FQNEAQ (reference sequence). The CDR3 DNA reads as TGTGCCAGCAGCTTAGAGGGGAACAGAAATCAGCCCCAGCATTTT. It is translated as CASSLEGNRNQPQHF.

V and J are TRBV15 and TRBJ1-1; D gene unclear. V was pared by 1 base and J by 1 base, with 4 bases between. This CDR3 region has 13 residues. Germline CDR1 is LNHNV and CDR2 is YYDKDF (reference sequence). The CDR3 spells CATSRVKNTEAFF. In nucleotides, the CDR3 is TGTGCCACCAGCAGAGTTAAGAACACTGAAGCTTTCTTT.

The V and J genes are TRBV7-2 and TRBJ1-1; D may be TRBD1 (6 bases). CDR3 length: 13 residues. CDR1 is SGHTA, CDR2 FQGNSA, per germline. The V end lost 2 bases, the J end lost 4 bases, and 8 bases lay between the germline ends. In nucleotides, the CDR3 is TGTGCCAGCAGCTTAAACAGGGCCACTGAAGCTTTCTTT. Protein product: CASSLNRATEAFF. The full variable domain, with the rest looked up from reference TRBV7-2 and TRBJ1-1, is GAGVSQSPSNKVTEKGKDVELRCDPISGHTALYWYRQSLGQGLEFLIYFQGNSAPDKSGLPSDRFSAERTGGSVSTLTIQRTQQEDSAVYLCASSLNRATEAFFGQGTRLTVV.

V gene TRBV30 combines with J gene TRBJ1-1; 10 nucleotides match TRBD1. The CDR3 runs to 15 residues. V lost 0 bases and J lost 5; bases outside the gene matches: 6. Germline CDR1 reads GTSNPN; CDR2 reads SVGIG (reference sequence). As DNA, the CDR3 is TGTGCCTGGAGTGTAAGGGACAGGGGATGGACTGAAGCTTTCTTT. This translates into CAWSVRDRGWTEAFF.

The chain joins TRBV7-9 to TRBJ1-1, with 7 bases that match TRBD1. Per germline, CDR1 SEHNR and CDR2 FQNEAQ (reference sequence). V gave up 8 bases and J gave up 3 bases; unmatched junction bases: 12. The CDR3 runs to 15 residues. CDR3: CASSFGGQIDTEAFF. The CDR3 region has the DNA TGTGCCAGCTCCTTCGGGGGACAGATAGACACTGAAGCTTTCTTT.

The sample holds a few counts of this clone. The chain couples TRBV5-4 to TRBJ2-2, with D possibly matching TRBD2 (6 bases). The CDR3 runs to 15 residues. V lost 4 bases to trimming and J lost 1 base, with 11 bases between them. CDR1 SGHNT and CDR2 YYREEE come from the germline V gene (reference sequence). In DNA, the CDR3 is TGTGCCAGCAGCGTCCTGGGGGGGAACACCGGGGAGCTGTTTTTT. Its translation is CASSVLGGNTGELFF.

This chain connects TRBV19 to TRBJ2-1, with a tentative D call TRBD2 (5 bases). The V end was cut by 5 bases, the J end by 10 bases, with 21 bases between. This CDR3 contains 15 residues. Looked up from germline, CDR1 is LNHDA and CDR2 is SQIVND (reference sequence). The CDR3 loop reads CASSYSLLNQREQFF. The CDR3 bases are TGTGCCAGTAGTTACTCCCTACTCAACCAGCGGGAGCAGTTCTTC.

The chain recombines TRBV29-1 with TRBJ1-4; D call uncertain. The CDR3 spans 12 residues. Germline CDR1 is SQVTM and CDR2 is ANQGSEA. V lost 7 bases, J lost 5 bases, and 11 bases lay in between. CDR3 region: CSGWSLNEKLFF. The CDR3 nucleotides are TGCAGCGGGTGGAGTCTAAATGAAAAACTGTTTTTT.

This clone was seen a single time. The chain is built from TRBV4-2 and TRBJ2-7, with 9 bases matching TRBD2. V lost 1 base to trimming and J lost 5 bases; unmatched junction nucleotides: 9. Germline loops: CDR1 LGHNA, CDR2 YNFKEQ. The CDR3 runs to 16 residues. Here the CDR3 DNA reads TGTGCCAGCAGCCAAGTGGGTAGCGGGAGAATCAACGAGCAGTACTTC. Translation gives CASSQVGSGRINEQYF.